A selection of T cell receptor beta chains follows, all from one sample in a study of T cell changes during pregnancy in multiple sclerosis. Assay used: immunoSEQ multiplex PCR; TCRdb lists only in-frame clones, some missing. The sample lists some 60,000 clones, about 91% occurring once. The sequencing here drew on peripheral blood, taken after pregnancy. These receptors were taken from a female donor in good health, enrolled as a control in a pregnancy study. The CDR3 runs from the conserved cysteine through the conserved F or W. The D gene is left open where the match is weak. Not every row has a clone size; where given, it reads once, few, many or a size class.

J gene: TRBJ1-5; D gene: NA; clone size: few; V gene: TRBV7-2; CDR3 DNA: TGTGCCAGCAGTATTATGGGACATCGCAATCAGCCCCAGCATTTT; CDR3 protein: CASSIMGHRNQPQHF
J gene: TRBJ1-5; D gene: TRBD1; clone size: NA; V gene: TRBV27; CDR3 DNA: TGTGCCAGCAGTTCCAGCGGGACAGGATATACTCAGCCCCAGCATTTT; CDR3 protein: CASSSSGTGYTQPQHF
J gene: TRBJ2-1; D gene: TRBD1; clone size: NA; V gene: TRBV7-3; CDR3 DNA: TGTGCCAGCAGCTGGGGGACAGGCTCCTACAATGAGCAGTTCTTC; CDR3 protein: CASSWGTGSYNEQFF
J gene: TRBJ2-7; D gene: TRBD2; clone size: once; V gene: TRBV19; CDR3 DNA: TGTGCCAGTAGTATGGGTCGGGGGGATGAGCAGTACTTC; CDR3 protein: CASSMGRGDEQYF
J gene: TRBJ2-7; D gene: TRBD1; clone size: NA; V gene: TRBV9; CDR3 DNA: TGTGCCAGCAGCGTAGGACAGGGGAAGCAGTACTTC; CDR3 protein: CASSVGQGKQYF
J gene: TRBJ2-1; D gene: NA; clone size: NA; V gene: TRBV2; CDR3 DNA: TGTGCCAGCAGCGGACACTACAATGAGCAGTTCTTC; CDR3 protein: CASSGHYNEQFF
J gene: TRBJ1-5; D gene: TRBD1; clone size: NA; V gene: TRBV30; CDR3 DNA: TGTGCCTGGAGTGTTAGAACCACAGGGGTGATCAATCAGCCCCAGCATTTT; CDR3 protein: CAWSVRTTGVINQPQHF
J gene: TRBJ1-1; D gene: TRBD1; clone size: NA; V gene: TRBV7-3; CDR3 DNA: TGTGCCAGCAGCTTAGGGACAGGGGACACTGAAGCTTTCTTT; CDR3 protein: CASSLGTGDTEAFF
J gene: TRBJ1-4; D gene: NA; clone size: NA; V gene: TRBV23-1; CDR3 DNA: TGCGCCAGCAGTCAATCGATACCCGGGGGGGTTTGTGAAAAACTGTTTTTT; CDR3 protein: CASSQSIPGGVCEKLFF
J gene: TRBJ1-5; D gene: TRBD1; clone size: NA; V gene: TRBV5-5; CDR3 DNA: TGTGCCAGCAGCTCGCATGGCCCCGGACAGGCTCCGAAGGGCCCCCAGCATTTT; CDR3 protein: CASSSHGPGQAPKGPQHF
J gene: TRBJ2-7; D gene: NA; clone size: NA; V gene: TRBV19; CDR3 DNA: TGTGCCAGTAGCCCACGACCCCCGGGCTACGAGCAGTACTTC; CDR3 protein: CASSPRPPGYEQYF
J gene: TRBJ2-3; D gene: TRBD1; clone size: NA; V gene: TRBV5-1; CDR3 DNA: TGCGCCAGCAGCCAGGACAGGGGCACAGATACGCAGTATTTT; CDR3 protein: CASSQDRGTDTQYF
J gene: TRBJ2-7; D gene: NA; clone size: NA; V gene: TRBV6-6; CDR3 DNA: TGTGCCAGCAGTAAACAGGGATACGAGCAGTACTTC; CDR3 protein: CASSKQGYEQYF
J gene: TRBJ1-2; D gene: TRBD1; clone size: NA; V gene: TRBV19; CDR3 DNA: TGTGCCAGTAAACCGGACAGGGGATATGGCTACACCTTC; CDR3 protein: CASKPDRGYGYTF
J gene: TRBJ2-7; D gene: TRBD2; clone size: once; V gene: TRBV5-4; CDR3 DNA: TGTGCCAGCAGCTTCGGACTAGCAGAGTACGAGCAGTACTTC; CDR3 protein: CASSFGLAEYEQYF